The T cell receptor beta chain described here comes from a study of T cell changes during pregnancy in multiple sclerosis. The method was immunoSEQ multiplex PCR; TCRdb's version includes in-frame clones alone and lacks a portion of them. The data contain 70,000 or so clones, over 80% of them singletons. This TCR derives from a female donor in good health, enrolled as a control in a pregnancy study. Here the sequenced sample was peripheral blood, taken in the third trimester of pregnancy.

The DNA for the CDR3 is TGTGCCAGCAGCTTAGGGACAGGCAATGAGCAGTTCTTC. Amino acids: CASSLGTGNEQFF. The rearrangement joins TRBV7-3 to TRBJ2-1; TRBD1 aligns across 8 bases. Looked up from germline, CDR1 is SGHTA and CDR2 is FQGTGA. The junction had 0 bases not matched to a gene; V was cut back by 2 bases and J by 6 bases. The CDR3 consists of 13 residues.